These T cell receptor beta chains were read from a single sample in a study of blood T cells in healthy people across ages. One entry per CDR3 protein results from TCRdb running MiXCR on the 5' RACE reads. The sample has some 1.6 million distinct CDR3 sequences; around 35% are singletons. The sequenced material came from blood. The receptors stem from a woman in her twenties or thirties in good health. The CDR3 runs from the conserved cysteine through the conserved F or W. The D gene is left open where the match is weak. Clone size is stated in some rows and not others, as once, few, many or a class when expanded.

j_call	d_call	clone_size	v_call	cdr3_nt	cdr3_aa
TRBJ2-7	TRBD2	-	TRBV7-2	TGTGCCAGCAGCTTAGTAAAGGGCCTAGCGGAAGAGACCCGGTACTTC	CASSLVKGLAEETRYF
TRBJ1-4	-	once	TRBV28	TGTGCCAGCTGTCGGTCAGGGATTGGAGAAAAAAGGTTTTTT	CASCRSGIGEKRFF
TRBJ1-2	-	-	TRBV20-1	TGCAGTGCTAGTTCCCGTGATGTCAGCTATGGCTACACCTTC	CSASSRDVSYGYTF
TRBJ2-1	TRBD2	-	TRBV7-2	TGTGCCAGCAGCCACGGGACTAGCGGGAGGAGGGCCTACAATGAGCAGTTCTTC	CASSHGTSGRRAYNEQFF
TRBJ2-3	TRBD2	many	TRBV7-3	TGTGCCAGCAGCTCACGGGGGGGCCCTGATACGCAGTATTTT	CASSSRGGPDTQYF
TRBJ2-3	-	-	TRBV4-1	TGCGCCAGCAGCCAAGAAAAGGGGACGGGACTTCATACGCAGTATTTT	CASSQEKGTGLHTQYF
TRBJ1-5	-	-	TRBV28	TGTGCCAGCAGCCGAGGACAGTATCAGCCCCAGCATTTT	CASSRGQYQPQHF
TRBJ1-2	-	-	TRBV3-1	TGTGCCGGCAGCCAAGATTACACGTCGGGGGGCTACACCTTC	CAGSQDYTSGGYTF
TRBJ2-1	TRBD1	few	TRBV10-3	TGTGCCATCAATGACAGGGTTGGACGCAATGAGCAGTTCTTC	CAINDRVGRNEQFF
TRBJ1-2	-	-	TRBV7-9	TGTGCCAGCAGCTTAATGGCGAGTCATGGCTACACCTTC	CASSLMASHGYTF
TRBJ2-7	TRBD2	-	TRBV5-1	TGCGCCAGCAGCCTGGGGACTAGCGGGCCCTCCTACGAGCAGTACTTC	CASSLGTSGPSYEQYF
TRBJ1-1	TRBD1	-	TRBV27	TGTGCCAGCAGTTCCGGACAGGTTTTAGACACCGAAGCTTTCTTT	CASSSGQVLDTEAFF
TRBJ2-1	TRBD2	-	TRBV9	TGTGCCAGCAGCGTTGCTAGCGGAACCATGAGCTCCTACAATGAGCAGTTCTTC	CASSVASGTMSSYNEQFF
TRBJ2-7	-	few	TRBV20-1	TGCAGTGCTAGGAGTCTCGACAGGACCTACGAGCAGTACTTC	CSARSLDRTYEQYF
TRBJ2-3	TRBD1	few	TRBV12-3/TRBV12-4	TGTGCCAGCAGGAGGTTACAGGGGGCACGCACAGATACGCAGTATTTT	CASRRLQGARTDTQYF
TRBJ2-7	-	-	TRBV12-3/TRBV12-4	TGTGCCAGTCAACACACGACAGAAGGCTACGAGCAGTACTTC	CASQHTTEGYEQYF
TRBJ2-5	TRBD2	-	TRBV10-3	TGTGCCACCAGTGAAGGGACTAGCGGGACCATAAGGGAGACCCAGTACTTC	CATSEGTSGTIRETQYF
TRBJ1-2	-	-	TRBV10-3	TGTGCCATCAGTGAGTCAGCACAAGGCCTCTATGGCTACACCTTC	CAISESAQGLYGYTF
TRBJ2-7	TRBD2	-	TRBV20-1	TGCAGTGCTCGAAAGCTGCCTAGCGGGGACTACGAGCAGTACTTC	CSARKLPSGDYEQYF
TRBJ2-1	-	many	TRBV7-2	TGTGCCAGCAGCTTATCTGGATCAGCGGGCGATGAGCAGTTCTTC	CASSLSGSAGDEQFF